The 30 T cell receptor beta chains presented below share a single source sample, sequenced in a study of beta chain features in type 1 diabetes. Study observations and caveats: Researchers report that Type 1 diabetes patients had moderately but significantly shorter TCRB CDR3s across all four CD4+ subsets.

Every isolated RNA sample was fully reverse transcribed, so sequencing captured expressed TCRB transcripts. Assay: immunoSEQ multiplex PCR; the TCRdb copy retains only in-frame clones and omits some. The sample contains about 400,000 clones, roughly 13% of which appear only once. These receptors lack a known antigen. Source material: naive CD4+ T cells from blood. The receptor source for this set is a woman aged 18-29 years with type 1 diabetes.

V and J are TRBV12-5 and TRBJ2-7, with unresolved D. CDR3 length: 16 residues. V lost 0 bases, J lost 2 bases, and 14 bases lay in between. Germline V lookup: CDR1 LGHNT, CDR2 FRNRAP. CDR3: CASGLVQGRRTYEQYF. The CDR3 DNA follows: TGTGCTAGTGGTTTGGTACAAGGCAGGCGCACCTACGAGCAGTACTTC.

This clone has a handful of counts. The V gene is TRBV7-3, the J gene TRBJ2-2; perhaps TRBD2 as D (5 bases). The V and J ends lost 7 bases and 2 bases respectively, with 14 bases between them. The CDR3 spans 15 residues. From germline, CDR1 is SGHTA and CDR2 FQGTGA. CDR3 residues: CASKSGSHNTGELFF. CDR3 DNA: TGTGCCAGCAAGTCTGGGAGTCATAACACCGGGGAGCTGTTTTTT.

This clone was observed a handful of times. This chain uses TRBV11-2 with TRBJ2-5, with D hard to call. V gave up 5 bases and J gave up 5 bases, with 9 bases separating them. Germline V gene lookup returns CDR1 SGHAT and CDR2 FQNNGV. The CDR3 totals 12 residues. The CDR3 bases are TGTGCCAGCAGCCCGATCAGGGAGACCCAGTACTTC. Protein sequence: CASSPIRETQYF.

The rearrangement joins TRBV30 to TRBJ1-2; maybe TRBD1 (6 bases). The CDR3 totals 13 residues. The V end was cut by 3 bases, the J end by 0 bases, with 8 bases between. From germline, CDR1 is GTSNPN and CDR2 SVGIG (reference sequence). The CDR3 nucleotides are TGTGCCTGGAGACAGGGAGCTAACTATGGCTACACCTTC. Its translation: CAWRQGANYGYTF.

This chain joins TRBV4-1 and TRBJ1-4; a possible D gene is TRBD1 (6 bases). V was pared by 10 bases and J by 0 bases, with 15 bases between. This CDR3 spans 15 amino acids. Looked up from germline, CDR1 is MGHRA and CDR2 is YSYEKL. CDR3 nucleotide sequence: TGCGCCACGACAGGATTCCCTGCAACTAATGAAAAACTGTTTTTT. This gives the protein CATTGFPATNEKLFF.

This chain links TRBV18 with TRBJ1-1; weak D call: TRBD1 (5 bases). Trimming removed 2 bases from V and 0 bases from J, with 10 bases in between. Germline CDR1 and CDR2: KGHSH and LQKENI. The length of the CDR3 is 15 residues. The CDR3: CASSPGAALNTEAFF. CDR3 nucleotide sequence: TGTGCCAGCTCACCAGGGGCGGCACTGAACACTGAAGCTTTCTTT.

This clone was observed a few times. CDR3: CASSKTPRHNEQFF. CDR3 DNA: TGTGCCAGCAGCAAAACACCGAGGCACAATGAGCAGTTCTTC. The rearrangement joins TRBV11-3 to TRBJ2-1; D is undetermined. There are 14 residues in the CDR3. V shed 5 bases and J shed 5 bases, with 13 bases lying between them. Germline V gene lookup returns CDR1 SGHNT and CDR2 YENEEA.

This clone appeared a few times. The CDR3 protein is CASSFDTGTSGMIEQYF. DNA of the CDR3: TGTGCCAGCAGCTTTGACACCGGGACTAGCGGGATGATCGAGCAGTACTTC. J is TRBJ2-7 and V is TRBV11-2, with TRBD2 matching 13 bases. Germline CDR1 reads SGHAT; CDR2 reads FQNNGV. This CDR3 region has 17 residues. After removal of 3 bases from V and 6 bases from J, the junction contained 11 bases not matched to a gene.

The chain joins TRBV28 to TRBJ1-2; weak D call: TRBD1 (6 bases). Germline lookup yields CDR1 MDHEN and CDR2 SYDVKM. Trimming left V 5 bases short and J 8 bases short, with 18 bases between. The CDR3 runs 14 residues. The CDR3 protein is CASSGGPGPSGYTF. CDR3 coding DNA: TGTGCCAGCAGTGGGGGCCCGGGTCCATCGGGCTACACCTTC.

This clone was seen only a few times. Written as DNA, the CDR3 is TGCGCCAGCAGCCAAAATCGGGGAACCGGGGAGCTGTTTTTT. This gives the protein CASSQNRGTGELFF. This rearrangement joins TRBV4-3 to TRBJ2-2; possibly TRBD2 for D (5 bases). Germline V gives CDR1 LGHNA, CDR2 YSLEER. This CDR3 is built from 14 residues. The V gene lost 2 bases and the J gene lost 5 bases, with 9 bases spanning the gap.

In this sample, this clone turned up a few times. The chain couples TRBV9 to TRBJ2-3; D is ambiguous. The CDR3 spans 12 residues. V was shortened by 4 bases and J by 2 bases, with 5 bases between the two germline ends. Germline CDR1 is SGDLS and CDR2 is YYNGEE. This CDR3 is CASSLNTDTQYF. CDR3 DNA: TGTGCCAGCAGCCTTAACACAGATACGCAGTATTTT. Complete variable domain (other parts from reference TRBV9 and TRBJ2-3): DSGVTQTPKHLITATGQRVTLRCSPRSGDLSVYWYQQSLDQGLQFLIQYYNGEERAKGNILERFSAQQFPDLHSELNLSSLELGDSALYFCASSLNTDTQYFGPGTRLTVL.

This clone has more than one count but fewer than ten. This chain links TRBV15 with TRBJ2-5, with D hard to call. Germline V gene lookup returns CDR1 LNHNV and CDR2 YYDKDF (reference sequence). The CDR3 spans 14 residues. The V gene lost 1 base and the J gene lost 5 bases, with 11 bases spanning the gap. CDR3 loop: CATSRASRQETQYF. As DNA, the CDR3 is TGTGCCACCAGCAGAGCCTCCCGTCAGGAGACCCAGTACTTC.

V and J are TRBV28 and TRBJ2-7; D is unresolved. The CDR3 is 11 residues long. In germline, CDR1 is MDHEN, CDR2 SYDVKM. The germline V and J ends were trimmed by 3 bases and 12 bases, with 12 bases remaining between them. The CDR3 region has the DNA TGTGCCAGCAGTTTTAGCCGATCGATGTACTTC. This translates into CASSFSRSMYF.

The chain uses TRBV7-2 and TRBJ2-2; D gene uncertain. The CDR3 has 14 amino acids. Between the trimmed V and J ends, which lost 5 bases and 7 bases, there was a span of 14 bases. Germline assignment: CDR1 SGHTA and CDR2 FQGNSA. CDR3 nucleotides: TGTGCCAGCAGCACGAATCCGAGGTTCGGGGAGCTGTTTTTT. This sequence encodes CASSTNPRFGELFF.

The J gene is TRBJ2-5, the V gene TRBV28; possible D gene TRBD2, 6 bases. The CDR3 loop spans 14 amino acids. Trimming took 5 bases from V and 5 from J, leaving 15 bases between them. Per the germline V gene, CDR1 is MDHEN and CDR2 is SYDVKM. The CDR3, as DNA: TGTGCCAGCAGTGGACCGGGACTTTCGGAGACCCAGTACTTC. Protein: CASSGPGLSETQYF.

The CDR3 sequence is CAWSASGGRPPETQYF. CDR3 DNA: TGTGCCTGGAGTGCTTCTGGCGGGAGGCCGCCCGAGACCCAGTACTTC. The rearrangement joins TRBV30 to TRBJ2-5; 8 bases match TRBD2. J lost 5 bases, V lost 1 base, and 12 bases had no gene match. CDR3 length equals 16 residues. CDR1 GTSNPN and CDR2 SVGIG come from the germline V gene (reference sequence).

This sequence joins TRBV5-6 and TRBJ2-7; the D gene is possibly TRBD2 (5 bases). This CDR3 is built from 14 residues. V lost 0 bases to trimming and J lost 7 bases, with 14 bases between them. The germline CDR1 and CDR2 sequences are SGHDT and YYEEEE. The CDR3 protein is CASSLALEVGEQYF. The CDR3 bases are TGTGCCAGCAGCTTGGCCCTGGAGGTCGGGGAGCAGTACTTC.

The chain employs TRBV7-9 and TRBJ2-5; D call uncertain. The CDR3 runs to 12 residues. Looked up from germline, CDR1 is SEHNR and CDR2 is FQNEAQ (reference sequence). V lost 8 bases, J lost 4 bases, and 11 bases lay in between. The DNA for the CDR3 is TGTGCCAGCGCCCCTAGTGGAGAGACCCAGTACTTC. Residues: CASAPSGETQYF.

The rearrangement uses TRBV29-1 and TRBJ1-2; the D is unclear. In germline, CDR1 is SQVTM, CDR2 ANQGSEA. Trimming cost V 4 bases and J 4 bases, with 13 bases left between them. The CDR3 has 13 residues. CDR3 coding DNA: TGCAGCGTTGTAATCAGATCGGGCTATGGCTACACCTTC. Its protein product is CSVVIRSGYGYTF.

This clone has more than one count but fewer than ten. This sequence joins TRBV5-1 and TRBJ2-7; TRBD1 might be the D (6 bases). The CDR3 length is 15 residues. Germline V gene lookup returns CDR1 SGHRS and CDR2 YFSETQ. V dropped 2 bases and J dropped 1 base, with 13 bases sitting between them. CDR3 in amino acids: CASSLGQPPSYEQYF. The DNA for the CDR3 is TGCGCCAGCAGCTTAGGACAGCCACCTTCCTACGAGCAGTACTTC.

Comments on this clone: This sample also contains other DNA sequences that code for the same CDR3. This chain connects TRBV5-1 to TRBJ2-5, with 7 positions matching TRBD1. Germline assignment: CDR1 SGHRS and CDR2 YFSETQ. The V segment lost 4 bases and the J segment 4 bases; nucleotides outside the gene matches: 4. The CDR3 runs to 13 residues. CDR3 amino acids: CASSPGQRETQYF. CDR3 nucleotide sequence: TGCGCCAGCAGCCCGGGACAGCGAGAGACCCAGTACTTC.

This clone was found a few times. This chain links TRBV19 with TRBJ2-4; 7 nucleotides match TRBD1. The junction had 15 bases not matched to a gene; V was cut back by 6 bases and J by 7 bases. The CDR3 is 16 residues long. Per germline, CDR1 LNHDA and CDR2 SQIVND (reference sequence). CDR3 nucleotides: TGTGCCAGTAGCCGCCGGGACAGCTCCCTAGGGAACATTCAGTACTTC. Its protein is CASSRRDSSLGNIQYF.

A few counts support this clone. The chain combines TRBV7-8 with TRBJ1-3; possible D gene TRBD1, 6 bases. Germline V gives CDR1 SGHVS, CDR2 FQNEAQ. The V end lost 0 bases, the J end lost 6 bases, and 6 bases lay between the germline ends. The CDR3 is 13 amino acids. CDR3 bases: TGTGCCAGCAGCTTAGCGGGGGCAAACACCATATATTTT. This codes for CASSLAGANTIYF.

V usage is TRBV9 and J usage is TRBJ2-1; 8 bases agree with TRBD2. The CDR3 has 15 residues. Germline CDR1 and CDR2: SGDLS and YYNGEE. The ends lost 0 bases at V and 3 bases at J; junction bases unmatched: 2. DNA of the CDR3: TGTGCCAGCAGCGTAGAACGGGAGGGCTACAATGAGCAGTTCTTC. This codes for CASSVEREGYNEQFF.

CDR3 protein: CASSLVFPQGPLQWNEQFF. CDR3 DNA sequence: TGTGCCAGCAGCTTAGTTTTCCCCCAGGGCCCCCTACAATGGAATGAGCAGTTCTTC. The chain carries TRBV7-2 and TRBJ2-1, with D maybe TRBD1 (5 bases). Looked up from germline, CDR1 is SGHTA and CDR2 is FQGNSA. The germline V and J ends were trimmed by 1 base and 7 bases, with 26 bases remaining between them. This CDR3 comprises 19 residues.

The chain is built from TRBV7-2 and TRBJ1-1, with D possibly matching TRBD1 (5 bases). CDR1 and CDR2 (germline): SGHTA, FQGNSA. Between the trimmed V and J ends, which lost 3 bases and 4 bases, there was a span of 12 bases. This CDR3 is 14 amino acids long. The DNA for the CDR3 is TGTGCCAGCAGCTTTCGTCAGGGAGGCACTGAAGCTTTCTTT. Translated: CASSFRQGGTEAFF.

This clone was picked up a small number of times. Other DNA sequences in the same sample also yield this CDR3. CDR3 bases: TGCAGCGTTGGACAGGGGGAGAACTATGGCTACACCTTC. Translating gives CSVGQGENYGYTF. The chain recombines TRBV29-1 with TRBJ1-2; 9 bases match TRBD1. Per germline, CDR1 SQVTM and CDR2 ANQGSEA. CDR3 length: 13 residues. V dropped 4 bases and J dropped 2; count of bases not matched to a gene: 2.

V usage is TRBV9 and J usage is TRBJ2-2; 7 bases fit TRBD1. V lost 4 bases, J lost 6 bases, and 9 bases stayed unmatched. The CDR3 length is 15 residues. Germline V gene lookup returns CDR1 SGDLS and CDR2 YYNGEE. CDR3 in DNA: TGTGCCAGCAGCCCCCAGGGACAGTTGGCCGGGGAGCTGTTTTTT. Translated, it gives CASSPQGQLAGELFF. Supplemented by reference TRBV9 and TRBJ2-2, the full variable domain reads DSGVTQTPKHLITATGQRVTLRCSPRSGDLSVYWYQQSLDQGLQFLIQYYNGEERAKGNILERFSAQQFPDLHSELNLSSLELGDSALYFCASSPQGQLAGELFFGEGSRLTVL.

There are a few counts of this clone. The chain couples TRBV18 to TRBJ2-4; 9 nucleotides line up with TRBD1. Germline V gene lookup returns CDR1 KGHSH and CDR2 LQKENI. CDR3 length equals 14 residues. V was pared by 0 bases and J by 7 bases, with 1 base of the junction left unmatched. CDR3 nucleotides: TGTGCCAGCTCACCACCGGGACAGGGCAACATTCAGTACTTC. Translating it yields CASSPPGQGNIQYF.

This clone has just a few counts. The chain carries TRBV4-1 and TRBJ1-2, with D maybe TRBD1 (6 bases). This CDR3 has 16 residues. Trimming pared 1 base from V and 2 bases from J, leaving 14 bases between. Germline loops: CDR1 MGHRA, CDR2 YSYEKL. CDR3: CASSQAAGALNYGYTF. CDR3 nucleotides: TGCGCCAGCAGCCAAGCCGCAGGGGCACTGAACTATGGCTACACCTTC.